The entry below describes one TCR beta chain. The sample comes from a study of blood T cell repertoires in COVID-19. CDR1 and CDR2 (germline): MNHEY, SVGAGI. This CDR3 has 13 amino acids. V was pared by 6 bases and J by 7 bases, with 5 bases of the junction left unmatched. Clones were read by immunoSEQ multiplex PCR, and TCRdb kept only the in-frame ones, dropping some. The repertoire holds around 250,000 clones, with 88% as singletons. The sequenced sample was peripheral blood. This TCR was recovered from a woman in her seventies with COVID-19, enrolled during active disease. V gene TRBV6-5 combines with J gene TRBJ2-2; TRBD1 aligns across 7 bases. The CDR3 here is CASSYAGGGELFF. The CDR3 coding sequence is TGTGCCAGCAGCTACGCAGGGGGCGGGGAGCTGTTTTTT.